This T cell receptor (beta chain) appears in the sequencing data of a study of blood T cell repertoires in COVID-19. Study details: The United States, Italy and Spain supplied acute and convalescent COVID-19 samples. T cells, B-cell-depleted T cells, or PBMCs supplied cDNA or gDNA.

Study processing details: Estimation of nucleated cell counts relied on the amplification of reference gene primers. Some clones are missing from TCRdb's copy, which holds only in-frame ones; the method was immunoSEQ multiplex PCR. V and J calls and clone size are given by that table; D and trimming were obtained from the DNA. The sample lists 25,000 to 35,000 clones; 91% were seen once. The ends lost 0 bases at V and 1 base at J; junction bases unmatched: 9. Germline loops: CDR1 SGDLS, CDR2 YYNGEE. The CDR3 totals 17 residues. The V and J genes are TRBV9 and TRBJ2-5; TRBD1 matches at 7 bases. The clonotype comes from a human donor in a cohort sampled during active COVID-19. The sample was peripheral blood. Written as DNA, the CDR3 is TGTGCCAGCAGCGTAGGGGCACGAGGGGGCCTCCAAGAGACCCAGTACTTC. Amino acids: CASSVGARGGLQETQYF.